One and the same sample provided the 3 T cell receptor beta chains below, sequenced in a study of blood T cell repertoires in COVID-19. Assay used: immunoSEQ multiplex PCR; TCRdb lists only in-frame clones, some missing. The sample carries more than 110,000 clones, 70% to 85% recorded once. Material: peripheral blood. These receptor sequences come from a woman of 80 years or more in a cohort sampled during active or convalescent COVID-19.

This sequence joins TRBV5-1 and TRBJ2-2; weak D call: TRBD1 (6 bases). Trimming took 1 base from V and 4 from J, leaving 11 bases between them. Per the germline V gene, CDR1 is SGHRS and CDR2 is YFSETQ. The CDR3 length is 15 residues. CDR3: CASSLPGQITGELFF. CDR3 DNA sequence: TGCGCCAGCAGCTTGCCCGGACAGATCACCGGGGAGCTGTTTTTT.

A few counts support this clone. The CDR3 coding sequence is TGTGCCAGCAGCTCATCCCGGGTCTCCGGAGGTTCACCCCTCCACTTT. Encoded protein: CASSSSRVSGGSPLHF. This rearrangement joins TRBV7-2 to TRBJ1-6; D not resolved. Looked up from germline, CDR1 is SGHTA and CDR2 is FQGNSA. V lost 4 bases and J lost 9, with 19 bases in between. The CDR3 is 16 amino acids.

The chain is built from TRBV2 and TRBJ2-3; D is undetermined. The V and J ends lost 7 bases and 4 bases respectively, with 18 bases between them. The germline gives CDR1 SNHLY, CDR2 FYNNEI. The CDR3 runs to 15 residues. The CDR3 bases are TGTGCCAGCATAGTTGGCCCCTCCCGGGCAGATACGCAGTATTTT. Translation gives CASIVGPSRADTQYF.